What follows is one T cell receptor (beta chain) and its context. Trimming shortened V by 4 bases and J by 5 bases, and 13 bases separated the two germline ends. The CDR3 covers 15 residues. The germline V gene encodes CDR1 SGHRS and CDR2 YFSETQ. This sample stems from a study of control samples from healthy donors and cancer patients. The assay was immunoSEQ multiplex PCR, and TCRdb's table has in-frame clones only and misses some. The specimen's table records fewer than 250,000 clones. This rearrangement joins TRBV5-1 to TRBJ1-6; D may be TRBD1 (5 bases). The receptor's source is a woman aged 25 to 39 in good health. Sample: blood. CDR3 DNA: TGCGCCAGCAGCCCCATAACGGGGGATAATTCACCCCTCCACTTT. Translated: CASSPITGDNSPLHF.